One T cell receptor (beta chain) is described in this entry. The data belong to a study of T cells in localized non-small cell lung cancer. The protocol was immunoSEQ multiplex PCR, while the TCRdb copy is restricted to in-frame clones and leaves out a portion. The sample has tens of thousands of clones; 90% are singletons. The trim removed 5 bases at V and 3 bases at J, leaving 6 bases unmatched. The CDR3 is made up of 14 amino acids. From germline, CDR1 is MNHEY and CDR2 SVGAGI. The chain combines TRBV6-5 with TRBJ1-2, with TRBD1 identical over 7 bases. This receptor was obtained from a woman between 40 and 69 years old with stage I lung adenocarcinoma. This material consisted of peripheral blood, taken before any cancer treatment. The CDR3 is CASSPTGTDYGYTF. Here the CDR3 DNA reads TGTGCCAGCAGTCCAACCGGGACAGACTATGGCTACACCTTC.